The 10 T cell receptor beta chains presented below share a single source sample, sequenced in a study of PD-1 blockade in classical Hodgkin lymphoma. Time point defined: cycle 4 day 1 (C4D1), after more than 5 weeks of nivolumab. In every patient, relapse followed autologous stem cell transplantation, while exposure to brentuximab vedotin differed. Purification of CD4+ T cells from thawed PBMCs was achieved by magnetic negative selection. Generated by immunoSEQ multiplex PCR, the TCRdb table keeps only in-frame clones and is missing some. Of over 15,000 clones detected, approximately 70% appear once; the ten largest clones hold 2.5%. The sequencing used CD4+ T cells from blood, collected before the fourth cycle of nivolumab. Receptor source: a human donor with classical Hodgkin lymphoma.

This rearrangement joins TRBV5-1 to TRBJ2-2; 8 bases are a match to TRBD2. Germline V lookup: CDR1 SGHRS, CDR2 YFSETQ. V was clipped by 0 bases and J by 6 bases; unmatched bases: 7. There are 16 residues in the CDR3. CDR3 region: CASSLVPGGISGELFF. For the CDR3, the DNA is TGCGCCAGCAGCTTGGTCCCGGGAGGGATTTCCGGGGAGCTGTTTTTT. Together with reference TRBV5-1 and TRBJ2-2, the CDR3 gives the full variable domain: KAGVTQTPRYLIKTRGQQVTLSCSPISGHRSVSWYQQTPGQGLQFLFEYFSETQRNKGNFPGRFSGRQFSNSRSEMNVSTLELGDSALYLCASSLVPGGISGELFFGEGSRLTVL.

The CDR3: CASNPSRVYEQYF. CDR3 bases: TGTGCCAGCAACCCCTCGAGGGTTTACGAGCAGTACTTC. The chain employs TRBV6-1 and TRBJ2-7; perhaps TRBD2 as D (5 bases). The CDR3 sequence is 13 residues long. The V and J ends lost 7 bases and 4 bases respectively, with 14 bases between them. Germline-derived CDR1 and CDR2 are MNHNS and SASEGT.

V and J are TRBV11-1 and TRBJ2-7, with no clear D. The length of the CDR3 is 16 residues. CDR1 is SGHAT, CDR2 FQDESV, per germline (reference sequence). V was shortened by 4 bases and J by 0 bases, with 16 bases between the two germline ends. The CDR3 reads CASSYMSDASSYEQYF. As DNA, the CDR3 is TGTGCCAGCAGCTATATGAGTGACGCGAGCTCCTACGAGCAGTACTTC.

This chain's CDR3 is CASSPIAGVAPGELFF. For the CDR3, the DNA is TGTGCCAGCTCCCCGATAGCGGGAGTCGCCCCGGGGGAGCTGTTTTTT. This chain connects TRBV18 to TRBJ2-2, with TRBD2 matching 9 bases. This CDR3 has 16 amino acids. CDR1 is KGHSH and CDR2 is LQKENI in the germline V gene. Trimming at V came to 6 bases and at J to 8 bases, leaving 13 bases not matched to a gene.

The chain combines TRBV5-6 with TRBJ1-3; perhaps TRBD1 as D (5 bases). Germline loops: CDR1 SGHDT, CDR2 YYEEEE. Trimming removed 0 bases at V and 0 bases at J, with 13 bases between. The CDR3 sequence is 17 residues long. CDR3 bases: TGTGCCAGCAGCTTGGGCCCTAGGGGCCCCTCTGGAAACACCATATATTTT. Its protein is CASSLGPRGPSGNTIYF.

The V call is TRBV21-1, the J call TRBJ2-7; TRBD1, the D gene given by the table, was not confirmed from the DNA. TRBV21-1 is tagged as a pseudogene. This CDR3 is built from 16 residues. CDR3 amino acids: CASSKRAGTGCFEQYF. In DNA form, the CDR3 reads TGTGCCAGCAGCAAAAGGGCCGGAACAGGGTGTTTCGAGCAGTACTTC.

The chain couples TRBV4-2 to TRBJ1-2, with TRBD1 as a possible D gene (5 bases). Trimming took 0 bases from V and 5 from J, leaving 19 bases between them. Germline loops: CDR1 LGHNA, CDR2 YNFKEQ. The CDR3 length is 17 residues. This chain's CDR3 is CASSQDLWARVHYGYTF. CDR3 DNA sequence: TGTGCCAGCAGCCAAGATCTGTGGGCCAGGGTTCATTATGGCTACACCTTC.

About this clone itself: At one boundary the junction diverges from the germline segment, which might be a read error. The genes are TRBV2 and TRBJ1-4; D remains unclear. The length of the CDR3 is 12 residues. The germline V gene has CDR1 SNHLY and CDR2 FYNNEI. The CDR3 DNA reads TGTGCCAGTAGTGGTGCCTATGAAAAACTGTTTTTT. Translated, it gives CASSGAYEKLFF.

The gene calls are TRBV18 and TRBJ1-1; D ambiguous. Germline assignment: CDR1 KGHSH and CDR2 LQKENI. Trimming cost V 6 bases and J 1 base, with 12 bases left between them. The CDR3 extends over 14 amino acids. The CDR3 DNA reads TGTGCCAGCTCCTACCAAGGGAAGAACACTGAAGCTTTCTTT. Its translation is CASSYQGKNTEAFF.

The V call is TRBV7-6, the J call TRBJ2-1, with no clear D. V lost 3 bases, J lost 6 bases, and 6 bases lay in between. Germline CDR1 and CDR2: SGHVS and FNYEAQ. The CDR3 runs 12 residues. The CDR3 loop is CASSLRSNEQFF. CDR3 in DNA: TGTGCCAGCAGCTTGCGGAGCAATGAGCAGTTCTTC.